These 10 T cell receptor beta chains came from one sample sequenced in a study of T cell repertoires in cytomegalovirus infection. TCRdb passed the reads through MiXCR, listing each CDR3 protein once. The sample has roughly 230,000 distinct CDR3 sequences; 10% to 15% are singletons. The material sequenced was PBMCs. These TCRs come from a human donor in good health (CMV status not recorded). Some clones in this sample may be carry-over from other donors' samples.

This clonotype turned up a few times. V gene TRBV30 combines with J gene TRBJ1-2; perhaps TRBD1 as D (5 bases). Germline V gene lookup returns CDR1 GTSNPN and CDR2 SVGIG (reference sequence). Between the trimmed V and J ends, which lost 0 bases and 4 bases, there was a span of 18 bases. CDR3 length: 16 amino acids. CDR3 sequence reads: CAWSVVSPLGGYGYTF. CDR3 bases: TGTGCCTGGAGTGTCGTCAGCCCTCTGGGGGGCTATGGCTACACCTTC.

This clonotype was detected ten times or more. The chain couples TRBV28 to TRBJ1-5; the D is unclear. Germline assignment: CDR1 MDHEN and CDR2 SYDVKM. The CDR3 sequence is 16 residues long. With 5 bases removed from V and 1 base from J, the gap between germline ends came to 15 bases. Written as DNA, the CDR3 is TGTGCCAGCAGTGAGGGTCCCGGAGGCAGCAATCAGCCCCAGCATTTT. Translating gives CASSEGPGGSNQPQHF.

The gene calls are TRBV14 and TRBJ1-2; no reliable D call. Trimming left V 1 base short and J 4 bases short, with 7 bases between. CDR1 SGHDN and CDR2 FVKESK come from the germline V gene. This CDR3 contains 13 residues. The CDR3 region has the DNA TGTGCCAGCAGCCAAGTGGGCCCCTATGGCTACACCTTC. Translating gives CASSQVGPYGYTF.

This clonotype was counted many times. The rearrangement joins TRBV7-2 to TRBJ1-1; D is unclear. Trimming shortened V by 2 bases and J by 1 base, and 8 bases separated the two germline ends. This CDR3 spans 14 amino acids. CDR1 and CDR2 (germline): SGHTA, FQGNSA. This chain's CDR3 is CASSLMGGNTEAFF. For the CDR3, the DNA is TGTGCCAGCAGCTTAATGGGAGGGAACACTGAAGCTTTCTTT.

This rearrangement joins TRBV3-1 to TRBJ2-7; D remains unclear. The germline CDR1 and CDR2 sequences are LGHDT and YNNKEL (reference sequence). V gave up 2 bases and J gave up 6 bases, with 14 bases separating them. The CDR3 covers 14 residues. Written as DNA, the CDR3 is TGTGCCAGCAGCCAACGTCGCTCCCCGGCCGAGCAGTACTTC. Amino acids: CASSQRRSPAEQYF.

This clonotype was observed many times. V usage is TRBV19 and J usage is TRBJ1-2; 8 bases agree with TRBD1. Germline loops: CDR1 LNHDA, CDR2 SQIVND (reference sequence). CDR3 length: 16 amino acids. J lost 4 bases, V lost 4 bases, and 11 bases had no gene match. The CDR3 coding sequence is TGTGCCAGTAGTACGCAGGGCTTCGACAGGGGCTATGGCTACACCTTC. This translates into CASSTQGFDRGYGYTF.

Ten or more counts support this clonotype. The V and J genes are TRBV7-2 and TRBJ1-3; the D is unclear. This CDR3 is built from 15 residues. CDR1 and CDR2 from the germline V gene are SGHTA and FQGNSA. Trimming shortened V by 2 bases and J by 0 bases, and 8 bases separated the two germline ends. CDR3 sequence reads: CASSLSVNSGNTIYF. In DNA, the CDR3 is TGTGCCAGCAGCTTATCAGTTAACTCTGGAAACACCATATATTTT. Full variable domain (remainder filled in from reference TRBV7-2 and TRBJ1-3): GAGVSQSPSNKVTEKGKDVELRCDPISGHTALYWYRQSLGQGLEFLIYFQGNSAPDKSGLPSDRFSAERTGGSVSTLTIQRTQQEDSAVYLCASSLSVNSGNTIYFGEGSWLTVV.

The rearrangement joins TRBV19 to TRBJ1-1; a possible D gene is TRBD1 (5 bases). From germline, CDR1 is LNHDA and CDR2 SQIVND (reference sequence). The V end lost 5 bases, the J end lost 1 base, and 11 bases lay between the germline ends. The CDR3 extends over 14 amino acids. In DNA, the CDR3 is TGTGCCAGTAGTCCTATGGGGGGGAACACTGAAGCTTTCTTT. This translates into CASSPMGGNTEAFF.

This clonotype was counted many times. V is TRBV7-2 and J is TRBJ1-5; 7 positions match TRBD1. This CDR3 spans 15 amino acids. Per the germline V gene, CDR1 is SGHTA and CDR2 is FQGNSA. The junction had 3 bases not matched to a gene; V was cut back by 0 bases and J by 4 bases. Written as DNA, the CDR3 is TGTGCCAGCAGCTTAGCTGGGGGACAGAATCAGCCCCAGCATTTT. Amino acids: CASSLAGGQNQPQHF.

The chain employs TRBV4-3 and TRBJ1-2; D is unresolved. This CDR3 has 17 amino acids. Germline assignment: CDR1 LGHNA and CDR2 YSLEER. Trimming shortened V by 0 bases and J by 8 bases, and 22 bases separated the two germline ends. CDR3 loop: CASSQDRGSGELRGYTF. The CDR3 DNA is TGCGCCAGCAGCCAAGATCGGGGTTCCGGCGAATTACGGGGCTACACCTTC.